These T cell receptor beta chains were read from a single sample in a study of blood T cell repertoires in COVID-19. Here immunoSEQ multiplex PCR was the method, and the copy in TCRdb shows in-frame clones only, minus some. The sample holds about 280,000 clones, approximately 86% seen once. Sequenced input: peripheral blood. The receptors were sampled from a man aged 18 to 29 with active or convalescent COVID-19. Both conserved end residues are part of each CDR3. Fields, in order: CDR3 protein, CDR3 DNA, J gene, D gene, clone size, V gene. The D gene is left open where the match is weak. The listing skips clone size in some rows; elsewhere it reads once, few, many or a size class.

CASSLGLNSGEKLFF TGCGCCAGCAGCCTCGGACTCAATTCGGGTGAAAAACTGTTTTTT TRBJ1-4 NA NA TRBV4-1
CASSPPRRDEQFF TGTGCCAGCAGTCCCCCTCGGAGGGATGAGCAGTTCTTC TRBJ2-1 NA NA TRBV12-3/TRBV12-4
CASSPTVTEHYEQYF TGCGCCAGCAGCCCCACGGTCACAGAACACTACGAGCAGTACTTC TRBJ2-7 NA NA TRBV4-1
CASRITGYGYTF TGTGCCAGCAGAATCACAGGCTATGGCTACACCTTC TRBJ1-2 NA NA TRBV2
CASSHRDRGNTEAFF TGTGCCAGCAGCCATCGGGACAGGGGGAACACTGAAGCTTTCTTT TRBJ1-1 TRBD1 NA TRBV3-1/TRBV3-2
CASSPRTGTGETQYF TGTGCCAGCAGCCCCCGGACAGGGACGGGCGAGACCCAGTACTTC TRBJ2-5 TRBD1 NA TRBV11-2
CASGTGNQETQYF TGTGCCAGTGGGACAGGGAACCAAGAGACCCAGTACTTC TRBJ2-5 TRBD1 NA TRBV19
CASSPGTGTYGYTF TGTGCCAGCAGTCCCGGGACAGGGACCTATGGCTACACCTTC TRBJ1-2 TRBD1 NA TRBV2
CASHRDRPMNTEAFF TGTGCCAGTCACCGGGACAGGCCTATGAACACTGAAGCTTTCTTT TRBJ1-1 TRBD1 NA TRBV18
CASSRGAIVSPLHF TGTGCCAGCAGTCGGGGGGCGATCGTTTCACCCCTCCACTTT TRBJ1-6 NA NA TRBV6-2/TRBV6-3
CASSDALGQGGYTF TGTGCCAGCAGTGACGCGTTAGGACAGGGTGGCTACACCTTC TRBJ1-2 TRBD1 once TRBV6-6
CASSLGQLGEGRYTF TGTGCCAGCAGCTTGGGCCAGCTTGGGGAGGGCCGCTACACCTTC TRBJ1-2 NA once TRBV5-4
CATRAGMNTEAFF TGTGCCACCAGAGCGGGGATGAACACTGAAGCTTTCTTT TRBJ1-1 NA NA TRBV24-1
CASSLVSLASGEQYF TGTGCCAGCAGCTTAGTGTCACTAGCATCTGGCGAGCAGTACTTC TRBJ2-7 NA NA TRBV7-2
CAIQEGHQETQYF TGTGCCATCCAAGAGGGCCACCAAGAGACCCAGTACTTC TRBJ2-5 NA NA TRBV10-3
CSPPSPRQGIQPQHF TGCAGCCCCCCATCGCCTCGACAGGGAATTCAGCCCCAGCATTTT TRBJ1-5 TRBD1 NA TRBV29-1
CASSRSEGGATVNEQFF TGCGCCAGCAGCCGAAGCGAGGGCGGGGCTACGGTCAATGAGCAGTTCTTC TRBJ2-1 NA NA TRBV4-1
CASSSQGAGYTF TGTGCCAGCAGTTCTCAGGGGGCTGGCTACACCTTC TRBJ1-2 TRBD1 NA TRBV27
CASSNYNTDTQYF TGTGCCAGCAGTAACTATAACACAGATACGCAGTATTTT TRBJ2-3 NA NA TRBV2